The clone carrying this T cell receptor (beta chain) has a handful of counts. This specimen comes from a study of T cells in Graves' hyperthyroidism and ophthalmopathy. CDR1 and CDR2 (germline): SGHTA, FQGTGA. The CDR3 is made up of 19 amino acids. V lost 7 bases, J lost 1 base, and 18 bases stayed unmatched. Amplification of TCR beta CDR3 regions was performed using RNA transcripts as template. A first-round RT-PCR of the TCR CDR3 used the HTBI primer set. TCRdb ran MiXCR on the multiplex PCR reads and lists one entry per CDR3 protein. The table includes around 600,000 distinct CDR3 sequences, 11% to 15% detected once.

This chain joins TRBV7-3 and TRBJ2-3; TRBD1 matches at 9 bases. Sequenced sample: blood. The sequence was collected from a woman younger than 30 with Graves' ophthalmopathy. The CDR3 protein is CASNKRQGVSRAGTDTQYF. CDR3 nucleotides: TGTGCCAGCAACAAACGACAGGGGGTTTCCCGGGCCGGCACAGATACGCAGTATTTT.